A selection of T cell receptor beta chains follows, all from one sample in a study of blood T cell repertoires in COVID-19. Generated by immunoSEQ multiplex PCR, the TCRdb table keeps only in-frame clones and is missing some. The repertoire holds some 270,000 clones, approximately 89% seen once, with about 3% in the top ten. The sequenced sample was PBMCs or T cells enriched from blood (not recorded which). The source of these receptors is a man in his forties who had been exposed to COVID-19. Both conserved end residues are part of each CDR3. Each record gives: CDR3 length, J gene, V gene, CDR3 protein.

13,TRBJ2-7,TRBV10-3,CAISGDRDHEQYF
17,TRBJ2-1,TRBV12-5,CASGPGPASGPYNEQFF
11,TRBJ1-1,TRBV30,CAWSVITEAFF
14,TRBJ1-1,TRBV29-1,CSVTGGRGLTEAFF
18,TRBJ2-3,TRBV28,CASSSPGLAATSTDTQYF
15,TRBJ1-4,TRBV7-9,CASSMTGLVDEKLFF
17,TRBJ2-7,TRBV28,CASSFLPGLALSYEQYF
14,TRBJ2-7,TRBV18,CASSPPPTPPEQYF
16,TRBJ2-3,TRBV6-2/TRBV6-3,CASSDWDRRRSGTQYF
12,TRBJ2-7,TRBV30,CAWSIGVYEQYF
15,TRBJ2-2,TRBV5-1,CASSPNGRAGGELFF
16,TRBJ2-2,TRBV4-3,CASSQGAQGDTGELFF
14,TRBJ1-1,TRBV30,CAWGSGRGTTEAFF
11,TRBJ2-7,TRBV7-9,CASLEAGEQYF